Shown below are 31 T cell receptor beta chains from a single sample sequenced in a study of Ad26.COV2.S vaccination and SARS-CoV-2 variants. Sample treatment: some 20 received Ad26.COV2.S at low or high dose, single or two shots; five or six received placebo; per-sample allocation not given. Specimens were obtained on day 63 following the first vaccine or placebo injection. Libraries were prepared by immunoSEQ multiplex PCR; TCRdb keeps only in-frame clonotypes and omits some of them. The sample records 400,000 to 500,000 clones, approximately 92% being singletons. This specimen consisted of peripheral blood, obtained in a trial of Ad26.COV2.S vaccine versus placebo. Receptor source: a person between 18 and 65 years old who received the Ad26.COV2.S COVID-19 vaccine or a placebo.

The V and J genes are TRBV18 and TRBJ1-2; D remains ambiguous. V lost 0 bases to trimming and J lost 8 bases, with 10 bases between them. CDR1 and CDR2 (germline): KGHSH, LQKENI. The CDR3 extends over 13 amino acids. CDR3: CASSPPLYTGYTF. The CDR3 DNA follows: TGTGCCAGCTCACCACCGCTTTACACCGGCTACACCTTC. The full variable domain, in which reference TRBV18 and TRBJ1-2 provide the parts outside the CDR3, is NAGVMQNPRHLVRRRGQEARLRCSPMKGHSHVYWYRQLPEEGLKFMVYLQKENIIDESGMPKERFSAEFPKEGPSILRIQQVVRGDSAAYFCASSPPLYTGYTFGSGTRLTVV.

Worth noting for this clone: The same CDR3 arises from other DNA sequences in this sample as well. The V and J genes are TRBV7-2 and TRBJ1-5; D is unclear. The CDR3 extends over 13 amino acids. Trimming shortened V by 5 bases and J by 0 bases, and 5 bases separated the two germline ends. The germline CDR1 and CDR2 sequences are SGHTA and FQGNSA. CDR3 DNA: TGTGCCAGCAGCGACAATAGCAATCAGCCCCAGCATTTT. Its translation is CASSDNSNQPQHF. Full variable domain (outside the CDR3, taken from reference TRBV7-2 and TRBJ1-5): GAGVSQSPSNKVTEKGKDVELRCDPISGHTALYWYRQSLGQGLEFLIYFQGNSAPDKSGLPSDRFSAERTGGSVSTLTIQRTQQEDSAVYLCASSDNSNQPQHFGDGTRLSIL.

This clone was seen a handful of times. The chain carries TRBV10-3 and TRBJ1-1, with a possible D match to TRBD1 (6 bases). V was trimmed by 5 bases and J by 1 base, leaving 8 bases between them. Germline CDR1 is ENHRY and CDR2 is SYGVKD. The CDR3 length is 13 residues. The CDR3 DNA reads as TGTGCCATCAGTCGGACAGAGAACACTGAAGCTTTCTTT. It codes for CAISRTENTEAFF.

The chain carries TRBV10-3 and TRBJ1-5; 7 bases fit TRBD1. This CDR3 region has 13 residues. With 10 bases clipped from V and 4 bases from J, the junction kept 7 bases outside the gene matches. Germline CDR1 ENHRY, CDR2 SYGVKD. The CDR3 loop is CATGTEANQPQHF. DNA of the CDR3: TGTGCCACCGGGACAGAAGCAAATCAGCCCCAGCATTTT.

The rearrangement uses TRBV13 and TRBJ2-3; D is possibly TRBD2 (6 bases). Trimming took off 3 bases at V and 2 bases at J, with 27 bases between the two ends. Germline V gene lookup returns CDR1 PRHDT and CDR2 FYEKMQ (reference sequence). This CDR3 has 20 residues. The CDR3 is CASSFCRGLTREDDTDTQYF. CDR3 DNA: TGTGCCAGCAGCTTTTGCCGCGGTCTGACGAGGGAGGATGACACAGATACGCAGTATTTT.

The sample holds a few counts of this clone. The V gene is TRBV6-2 or TRBV6-3, the J gene TRBJ1-1, with D unresolved. The germline V gene has CDR1 MNHEY and CDR2 SVGEGT. This CDR3 has 12 residues. Trimming shortened V by 6 bases and J by 8 bases, and 13 bases separated the two germline ends. The DNA for the CDR3 is TGTGCCAGCAGACCTAATATCGCCGAAGCTTTCTTT. Translation: CASRPNIAEAFF.

This clone was seen only once. The rearrangement uses TRBV27 and TRBJ1-3; no clear D. From germline, CDR1 is MNHEY and CDR2 SMNVEV (reference sequence). The CDR3 spans 14 residues. Trimming removed 8 bases at V and 0 bases at J, with 11 bases between. The CDR3 region is CASAQHVSGNTIYF. The CDR3 DNA reads TGTGCCAGCGCTCAACACGTCTCTGGAAACACCATATATTTT.

The chain combines TRBV7-8 with TRBJ2-3; 11 bases match TRBD2. The CDR3 has 19 amino acids. The ends lost 8 bases at V and 4 bases at J; junction bases unmatched: 20. Germline assignment: CDR1 SGHVS and CDR2 FQNEAQ. The CDR3 bases are TGTGCCAGCGTCGCGCCGCTAGCGGGGGGTGTCCGAGGGGCAGATACGCAGTATTTT. Protein product: CASVAPLAGGVRGADTQYF.

This clone was picked up one time. The chain is built from TRBV6-5 and TRBJ1-1, with D unclear. CDR1 MNHEY and CDR2 SVGAGI come from the germline V gene. Trimming pared 4 bases from V and 1 base from J, leaving 4 bases between. The CDR3 loop spans 12 amino acids. CDR3 coding DNA: TGTGCCAGCAGTTTCAGGAACACTGAAGCTTTCTTT. Encoded protein: CASSFRNTEAFF.

This chain uses TRBV5-1 with TRBJ1-1; 9 bases agree with TRBD1. CDR1 is SGHRS, CDR2 YFSETQ, per germline. The CDR3 runs to 14 residues. The V and J ends lost 7 bases and 7 bases, in that order; junction bases with no gene match: 11. The CDR3 reads CASGQGSVKGEAFF. CDR3 sequence (DNA): TGCGCCAGCGGACAGGGGTCGGTTAAGGGTGAAGCTTTCTTT.

The chain is built from TRBV10-3 and TRBJ2-5, with a tentative D call TRBD2 (5 bases). CDR1 is ENHRY, CDR2 SYGVKD, per germline. The CDR3 extends over 12 amino acids. Trimming stripped 6 bases from V and 1 base from J, with 6 bases between. The CDR3 loop is CAIRSGQETQYF. The CDR3 DNA sequence: TGTGCCATCAGGAGCGGCCAAGAGACCCAGTACTTC.

This chain joins TRBV2 and TRBJ2-5; 9 bases agree with TRBD2. Germline V lookup: CDR1 SNHLY, CDR2 FYNNEI. The CDR3 sequence is 15 residues long. The V segment lost 6 bases and the J segment 4 bases; nucleotides outside the gene matches: 9. CDR3 sequence: CASRQGGGRGETQYF. The CDR3 DNA reads TGTGCCAGCAGGCAAGGGGGCGGGAGGGGAGAGACCCAGTACTTC.

The chain has TRBV21-1 and TRBJ1-5. TRBV21-1 is tagged as a pseudogene. This CDR3 has 14 residues. CDR3 loop: CASSKGGDGQPQHF. The CDR3 DNA follows: TGTGCCAGCAGCAAAGGTGGGGATGGACAGCCCCAGCATTTT.

V usage is TRBV27 and J usage is TRBJ2-4; 7 nucleotides align to TRBD2. Germline V gene data show CDR1 as MNHEY and CDR2 as SMNVEV (reference sequence). V shed 6 bases and J 6 bases; nucleotides not matched to a gene: 14. The CDR3 length is 16 residues. The CDR3 DNA sequence: TGTGCCAGCAGCAGGGCTAGCGGAGGGGCCTCAAACATTCAGTACTTC. Amino acids: CASSRASGGASNIQYF.

The chain carries TRBV25-1 and TRBJ2-7, with D unclear. The CDR3 contains 15 residues. Germline V gene lookup returns CDR1 MGHDK and CDR2 SYGVNS. The germline V and J ends were trimmed by 4 bases and 3 bases, with 16 bases remaining between them. CDR3 DNA sequence: TGTGCCAGCAGTGGCCTTGTAGGGATGGGCTACGAGCAGTACTTC. This translates into CASSGLVGMGYEQYF.

About this clone: Other DNA sequences within the sample encode an identical CDR3. V is TRBV9 and J is TRBJ2-2; unclear D gene. CDR3 length: 13 amino acids. Per the germline V gene, CDR1 is SGDLS and CDR2 is YYNGEE. V shed 2 bases and J shed 0 bases, with 2 bases lying between them. CDR3 in DNA: TGTGCCAGCAGCGTTTCGAACACCGGGGAGCTGTTTTTT. Translation gives CASSVSNTGELFF.

V and J are TRBV25-1 and TRBJ1-1; D possibly corresponds to TRBD1 (5 bases). V was clipped by 9 bases and J by 1 base, with 12 bases between them. The CDR3 extends over 13 amino acids. Germline lookup yields CDR1 MGHDK and CDR2 SYGVNS. CDR3 nucleotides: TGTGCCAGTTCCCAGGGATCGAACACTGAAGCTTTCTTT. Its protein is CASSQGSNTEAFF.

CDR3 sequence reads: CASSTGTGGEKLFF. As DNA, the CDR3 is TGTGCCAGCAGTACGGGGACAGGGGGTGAAAAACTGTTTTTT. The gene calls are TRBV6-2 or TRBV6-3 and TRBJ1-4; 11 bases are a match to TRBD1. V shed 5 bases, J shed 7 bases, and the junction held 3 bases outside the gene matches. Germline assignment: CDR1 MNHEY and CDR2 SVGEGT. The CDR3 has 14 residues.

The V and J genes are TRBV6-1 and TRBJ1-4, with no clear D. The germline V and J ends were trimmed by 5 bases and 5 bases, with 6 bases remaining between them. The CDR3 is 12 residues long. Germline V gene lookup returns CDR1 MNHNS and CDR2 SASEGT. The CDR3 DNA reads TGTGCCAGCAGTTTAATAAATGAAAAACTGTTTTTT. Protein product: CASSLINEKLFF.

The genes are TRBV4-3 and TRBJ2-2, with TRBD2 identical over 10 bases. There are 18 residues in the CDR3. J was trimmed by 6 bases and V by 5 bases; bases with no gene match: 15. Germline CDR1 and CDR2: LGHNA and YSLEER. CDR3 amino acids: CASSTIQLAGSLAGELFF. The CDR3 DNA reads as TGCGCCAGCAGCACCATTCAACTAGCGGGAAGTTTAGCCGGGGAGCTGTTTTTT.

This CDR3 is CASSFGGAGYLLYGYTF. The DNA of the CDR3 is TGTGCCAGCAGCTTCGGTGGGGCGGGGTACCTCCTCTATGGCTACACCTTC. The chain recombines TRBV28 with TRBJ1-2, with a tentative D call TRBD1 (5 bases). This CDR3 comprises 17 residues. Germline V lookup: CDR1 MDHEN, CDR2 SYDVKM. Trimming took off 6 bases at V and 4 bases at J, with 24 bases between the two ends.

The rearrangement links TRBV7-8 to TRBJ1-2, with a tentative D call TRBD1 (6 bases). The CDR3 is made up of 16 amino acids. V lost 7 bases, J lost 4 bases, and 22 bases lay in between. CDR1 and CDR2 from the germline V gene are SGHVS and FQNEAQ. For the CDR3, the DNA is TGTGCCAGCACCCGGTTCCCAGAGACAGGCCTCTATGGCTACACCTTC. It yields the protein CASTRFPETGLYGYTF.

V and J are TRBV5-1 and TRBJ2-1; 11 positions agree with TRBD2. Germline CDR1 and CDR2: SGHRS and YFSETQ. CDR3 length: 17 amino acids. J was trimmed by 8 bases and V by 3 bases; bases with no gene match: 13. CDR3 region: CASSWGLAEPDAHEQFF. The CDR3 nucleotides are TGCGCCAGCAGCTGGGGACTAGCGGAACCAGACGCCCATGAGCAGTTCTTC.

The chain joins TRBV7-9 to TRBJ2-6, with 7 bases lining up with TRBD2. Trimming cost V 4 bases and J 2 bases; bases outside gene matches: 5. Germline V gene lookup returns CDR1 SEHNR and CDR2 FQNEAQ (reference sequence). The CDR3 consists of 16 residues. The CDR3, as DNA: TGTGCCAGCAGCTCTCCCGGGGGGACTGGGGCCAACGTCCTGACTTTC. Its protein product is CASSSPGGTGANVLTF. Filled out from reference TRBV7-9 and TRBJ2-6, the complete variable domain reads DTGVSQNPRHKITKRGQNVTFRCDPISEHNRLYWYRQTLGQGPEFLTYFQNEAQLEKSRLLSDRFSAERPKGSFSTLEIQRTEQGDSAMYLCASSSPGGTGANVLTFGAGSRLTVL.

V gene TRBV5-1 combines with J gene TRBJ2-2; TRBD1 matches at 7 bases. The V segment lost 0 bases and the J segment 7 bases; nucleotides outside the gene matches: 6. Germline V gene data show CDR1 as SGHRS and CDR2 as YFSETQ. The CDR3 length is 15 residues. The CDR3 DNA reads as TGCGCCAGCAGCTTGGGGGGGACAGCTAACGGGGAGCTGTTTTTT. Residues: CASSLGGTANGELFF.

This clone was picked up one time. The V gene is TRBV5-1, the J gene TRBJ2-7; D is unresolved. Germline CDR1 SGHRS, CDR2 YFSETQ. Deletions cut 0 bases from V and 7 bases from J, with 5 bases between. The CDR3 totals 11 residues. The CDR3 is CASSLAVEQYV. The CDR3 coding sequence is TGCGCCAGCAGCTTGGCCGTAGAGCAGTACGTC.

This clone was found a few times. The chain joins TRBV2 to TRBJ2-1; D is unclear. The CDR3 sequence is 14 residues long. With 2 bases removed from V and 7 bases from J, the gap between germline ends came to 12 bases. Germline V gene lookup returns CDR1 SNHLY and CDR2 FYNNEI. CDR3 region: CASSERRSGNEQFF. The CDR3 DNA follows: TGTGCCAGCAGTGAAAGAAGATCTGGGAATGAGCAGTTCTTC.

This clone was detected a few times. The chain couples TRBV7-9 to TRBJ1-2; D unresolved. Between the trimmed V and J ends, which lost 2 bases and 3 bases, there was a span of 7 bases. Per the germline V gene, CDR1 is SEHNR and CDR2 is FQNEAQ (reference sequence). The length of the CDR3 is 13 residues. This CDR3 reads CASSLSQDYGYTF. The CDR3 nucleotides read TGTGCCAGCAGCTTAAGCCAAGACTATGGCTACACCTTC.

The rearrangement joins TRBV2 to TRBJ2-7; tentatively, D is TRBD2 (5 bases). CDR3 size: 14 residues. Germline CDR1 and CDR2: SNHLY and FYNNEI. V was cut by 6 bases and J by 3 bases, with 15 bases left in between. The CDR3 loop is CASRGRLSHYEQYV. CDR3 coding DNA: TGTGCCAGCAGGGGGAGACTATCCCACTACGAGCAGTACGTC.

The chain recombines TRBV12-3 or TRBV12-4 with TRBJ1-1; TRBD1 might be the D (5 bases). Trimming left V 4 bases short and J 11 bases short, with 11 bases between. This CDR3 region has 11 residues. CDR3 amino acids: CASSWGAVAFF. The DNA for the CDR3 is TGTGCCAGCAGTTGGGGCGCCGTGGCTTTCTTT.

V gene TRBV7-2 combines with J gene TRBJ2-3, with D possibly being TRBD2 (5 bases). Trimming took 3 bases from V and 2 from J, leaving 9 bases between them. The CDR3 runs 14 residues. The germline V gene encodes CDR1 SGHTA and CDR2 FQGNSA. The CDR3 nucleotides read TGTGCCAGCAGCTTCGACTACTCCACAGATACGCAGTATTTT. Encoded protein: CASSFDYSTDTQYF. The full variable domain, in which reference TRBV7-2 and TRBJ2-3 provide the parts outside the CDR3, is GAGVSQSPSNKVTEKGKDVELRCDPISGHTALYWYRQSLGQGLEFLIYFQGNSAPDKSGLPSDRFSAERTGGSVSTLTIQRTQQEDSAVYLCASSFDYSTDTQYFGPGTRLTVL.